This T cell receptor (beta chain) is from a study of T cells after yellow fever vaccination. The overall study: Preparation of fractions with low cell numbers was performed using SMART-Seq v4 Ultra Low Input. Study observations and caveats: Most primary-vaccination clones reappeared after the booster (approximately 95% CD4, roughly 90% CD8). In FACS-sorted repertoires, abundant clonotypes from the bulk population could appear as contaminants. Weaker overall was a secondary response that nonetheless peaked faster, on day 5 versus 15.

J gave up 0 bases and V 6 bases, and 8 bases lay outside the gene matches. This CDR3 contains 18 residues. Germline CDR1 MNHEY, CDR2 SVGEGT. A remark on this clonotype: Its antigen is still unknown.

MiXCR was run by TCRdb on the 5' RACE reads, yielding one entry per CDR3 protein. In the table there are hundreds of thousands of distinct CDR3 sequences, 12% of which are singletons. Material: PBMCs, obtained on the day of the yellow fever booster vaccination. This sequence originates from a man between 25 and 39 years old who received the YFV17D yellow fever vaccine. The rearrangement joins TRBV6-2 or TRBV6-3 to TRBJ2-1; 13 nucleotides match TRBD2. CDR3 sequence reads: CASSSGTSGTSSYNEQFF. CDR3 in DNA: TGTGCCAGCAGCTCCGGGACTAGCGGGACGAGCTCCTACAATGAGCAGTTCTTC.